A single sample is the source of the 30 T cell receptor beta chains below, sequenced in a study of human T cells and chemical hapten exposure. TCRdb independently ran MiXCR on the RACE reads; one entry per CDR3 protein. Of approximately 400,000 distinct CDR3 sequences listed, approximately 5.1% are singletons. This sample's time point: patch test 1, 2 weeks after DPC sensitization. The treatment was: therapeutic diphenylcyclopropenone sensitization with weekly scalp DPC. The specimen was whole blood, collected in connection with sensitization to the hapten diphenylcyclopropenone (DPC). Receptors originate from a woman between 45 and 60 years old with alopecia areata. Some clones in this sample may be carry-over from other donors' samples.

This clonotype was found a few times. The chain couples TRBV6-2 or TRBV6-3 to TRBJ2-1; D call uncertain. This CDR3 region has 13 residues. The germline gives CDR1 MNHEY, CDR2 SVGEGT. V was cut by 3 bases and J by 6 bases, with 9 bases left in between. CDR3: CASSYWVGNEQFF. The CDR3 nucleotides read TGTGCCAGCAGTTATTGGGTAGGCAATGAGCAGTTCTTC.

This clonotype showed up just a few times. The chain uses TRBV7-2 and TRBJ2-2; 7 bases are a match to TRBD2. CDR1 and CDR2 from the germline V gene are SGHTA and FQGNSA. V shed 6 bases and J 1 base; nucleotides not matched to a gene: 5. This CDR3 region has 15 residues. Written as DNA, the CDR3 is TGTGCCAGCAGTCGTCAGCGGGAGAACACCGGGGAGCTGTTTTTT. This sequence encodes CASSRQRENTGELFF.

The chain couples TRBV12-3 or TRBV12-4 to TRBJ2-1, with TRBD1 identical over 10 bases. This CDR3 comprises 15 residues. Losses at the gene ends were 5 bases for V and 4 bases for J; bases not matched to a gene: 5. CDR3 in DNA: TGTGCCAGCAGTCCTTGGACAGGGGGTTACAATGAGCAGTTCTTC. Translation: CASSPWTGGYNEQFF.

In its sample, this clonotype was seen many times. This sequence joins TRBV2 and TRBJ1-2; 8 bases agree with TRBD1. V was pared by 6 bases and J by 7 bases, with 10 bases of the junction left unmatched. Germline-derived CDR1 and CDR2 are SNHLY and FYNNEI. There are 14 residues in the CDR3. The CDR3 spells CASSSGQGLAGYTF. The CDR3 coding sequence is TGTGCCAGCAGCTCCGGACAGGGACTTGCTGGCTACACCTTC.

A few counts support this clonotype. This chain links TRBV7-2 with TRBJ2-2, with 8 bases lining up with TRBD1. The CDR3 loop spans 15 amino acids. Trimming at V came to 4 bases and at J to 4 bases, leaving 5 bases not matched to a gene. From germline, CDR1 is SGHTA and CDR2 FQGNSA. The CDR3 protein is CASSSGGAGTGELFF. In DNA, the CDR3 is TGTGCCAGCAGCTCAGGGGGCGCGGGCACCGGGGAGCTGTTTTTT.

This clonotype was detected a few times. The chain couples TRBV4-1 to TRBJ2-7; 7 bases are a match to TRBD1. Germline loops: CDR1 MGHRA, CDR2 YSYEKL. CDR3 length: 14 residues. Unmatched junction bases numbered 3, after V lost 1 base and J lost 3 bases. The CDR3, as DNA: TGCGCCAGCAGCCAAGGACAGGGAGTCTACGAGCAGTACTTC. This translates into CASSQGQGVYEQYF.

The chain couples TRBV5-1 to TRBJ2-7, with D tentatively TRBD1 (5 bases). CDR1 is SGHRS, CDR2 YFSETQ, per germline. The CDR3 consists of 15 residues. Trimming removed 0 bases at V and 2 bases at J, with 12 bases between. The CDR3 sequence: CASSLEGHRPYEQYF. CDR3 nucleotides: TGCGCCAGCAGCTTGGAAGGACACCGGCCCTACGAGCAGTACTTC.

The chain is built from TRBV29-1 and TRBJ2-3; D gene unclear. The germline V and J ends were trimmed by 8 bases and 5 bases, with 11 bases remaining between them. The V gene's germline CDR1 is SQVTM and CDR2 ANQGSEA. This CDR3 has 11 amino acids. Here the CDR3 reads CSFPHGDTQYF. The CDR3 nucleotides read TGCAGCTTCCCCCATGGAGATACGCAGTATTTT.

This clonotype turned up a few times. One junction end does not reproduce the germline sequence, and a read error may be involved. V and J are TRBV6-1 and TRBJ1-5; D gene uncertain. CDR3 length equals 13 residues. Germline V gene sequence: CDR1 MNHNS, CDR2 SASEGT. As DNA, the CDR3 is TGTGTCAGCGAAAAGGGTAGGGATCAGCCCCAGCATTTT. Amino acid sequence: CVSEKGRDQPQHF.

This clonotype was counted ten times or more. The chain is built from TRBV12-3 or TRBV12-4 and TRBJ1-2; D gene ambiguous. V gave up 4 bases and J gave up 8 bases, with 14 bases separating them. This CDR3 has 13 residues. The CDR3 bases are TGTGCCAGCAGTTACACATGGTCGGGGGGCTACACCTTC. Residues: CASSYTWSGGYTF.

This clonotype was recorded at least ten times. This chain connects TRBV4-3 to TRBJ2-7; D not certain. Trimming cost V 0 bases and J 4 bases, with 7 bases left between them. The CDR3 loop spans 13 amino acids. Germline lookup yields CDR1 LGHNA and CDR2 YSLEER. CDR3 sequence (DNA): TGCGCCAGCAGCCAAGATCAGTGGTACGAGCAGTACTTC. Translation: CASSQDQWYEQYF.

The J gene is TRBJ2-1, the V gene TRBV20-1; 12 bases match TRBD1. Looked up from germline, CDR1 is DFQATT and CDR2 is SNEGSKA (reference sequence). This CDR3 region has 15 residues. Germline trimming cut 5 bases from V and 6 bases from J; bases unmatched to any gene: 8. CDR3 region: CSALRGDRGRNEQFF. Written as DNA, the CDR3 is TGCAGTGCTTTACGGGGGGACAGGGGGCGCAATGAGCAGTTCTTC.

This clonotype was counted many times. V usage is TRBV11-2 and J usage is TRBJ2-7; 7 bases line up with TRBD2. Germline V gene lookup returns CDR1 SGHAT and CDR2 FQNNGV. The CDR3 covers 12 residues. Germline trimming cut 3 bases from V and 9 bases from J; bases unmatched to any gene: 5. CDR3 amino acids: CASSLLGGMQYF. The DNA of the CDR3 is TGTGCCAGCAGCTTGCTGGGAGGGATGCAGTACTTC.

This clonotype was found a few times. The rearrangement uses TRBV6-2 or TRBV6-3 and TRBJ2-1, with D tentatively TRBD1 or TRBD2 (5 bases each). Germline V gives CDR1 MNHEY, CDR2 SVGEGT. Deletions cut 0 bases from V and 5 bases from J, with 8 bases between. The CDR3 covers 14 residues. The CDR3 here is CASSYSGAHNEQFF. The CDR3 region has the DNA TGTGCCAGCAGTTACTCCGGGGCCCACAATGAGCAGTTCTTC.

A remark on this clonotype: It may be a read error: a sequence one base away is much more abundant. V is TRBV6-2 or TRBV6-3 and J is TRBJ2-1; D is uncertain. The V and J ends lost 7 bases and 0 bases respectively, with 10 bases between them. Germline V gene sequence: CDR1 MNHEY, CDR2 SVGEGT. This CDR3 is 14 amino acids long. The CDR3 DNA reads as TGTGCCAGCACCCGGCGGAACTCCTACAATGAGCAGTTCTTC. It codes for CASTRRNSYNEQFF.

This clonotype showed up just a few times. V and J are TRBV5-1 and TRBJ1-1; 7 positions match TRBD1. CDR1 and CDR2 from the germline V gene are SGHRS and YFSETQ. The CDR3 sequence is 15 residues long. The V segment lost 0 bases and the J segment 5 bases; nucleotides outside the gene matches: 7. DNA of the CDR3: TGCGCCAGCAGCTTGGAACAGGGGAGAGGGACTGAAGCTTTCTTT. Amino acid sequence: CASSLEQGRGTEAFF.

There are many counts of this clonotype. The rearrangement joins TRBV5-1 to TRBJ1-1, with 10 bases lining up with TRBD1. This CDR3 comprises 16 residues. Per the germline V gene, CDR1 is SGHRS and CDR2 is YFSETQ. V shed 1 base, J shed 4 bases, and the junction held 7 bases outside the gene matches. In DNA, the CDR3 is TGCGCCAGCAGCTTGTGGACAGGGGGATTGAGCACTGAAGCTTTCTTT. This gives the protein CASSLWTGGLSTEAFF.

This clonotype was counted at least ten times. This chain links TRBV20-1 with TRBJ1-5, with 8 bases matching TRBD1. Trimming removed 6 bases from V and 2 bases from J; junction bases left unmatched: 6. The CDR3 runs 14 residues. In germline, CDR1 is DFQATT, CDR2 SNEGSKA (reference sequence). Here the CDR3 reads CSAQGAWGNQPQHF. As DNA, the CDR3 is TGCAGTGCGCAGGGGGCTTGGGGCAATCAGCCCCAGCATTTT.

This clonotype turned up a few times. The DNA of the CDR3 is TGTGCCATCAGCTACGCTAGCGGGGACCGGGATACGCAGTATTTT. Protein product: CAISYASGDRDTQYF. The rearrangement joins TRBV10-3 to TRBJ2-3, with 9 bases fitting TRBD2. The CDR3 extends over 15 amino acids. The junction had 10 bases not matched to a gene; V was cut back by 6 bases and J by 6 bases. Per germline, CDR1 ENHRY and CDR2 SYGVKD.

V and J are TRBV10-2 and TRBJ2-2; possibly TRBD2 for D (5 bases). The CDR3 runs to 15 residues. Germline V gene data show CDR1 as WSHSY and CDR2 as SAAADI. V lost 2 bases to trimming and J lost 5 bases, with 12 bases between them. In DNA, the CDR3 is TGCGCCAGCAGTGAGCAAGCCCCGGGGACCGGGGAGCTGTTTTTT. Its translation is CASSEQAPGTGELFF.

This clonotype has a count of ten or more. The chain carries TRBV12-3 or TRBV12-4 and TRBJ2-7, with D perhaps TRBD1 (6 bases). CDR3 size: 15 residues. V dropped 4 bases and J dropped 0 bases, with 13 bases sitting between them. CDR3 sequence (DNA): TGTGCCAGCAGTTACGGACAGACGAGCTCCTACGAGCAGTACTTC. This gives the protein CASSYGQTSSYEQYF.

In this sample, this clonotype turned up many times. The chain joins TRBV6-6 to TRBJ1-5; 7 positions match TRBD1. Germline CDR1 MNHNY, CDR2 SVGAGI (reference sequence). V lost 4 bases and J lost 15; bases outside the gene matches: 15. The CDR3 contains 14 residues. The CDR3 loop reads CASSSESQGRDRHF. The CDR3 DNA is TGTGCCAGCAGTTCCGAATCACAGGGGAGGGATCGGCATTTT.

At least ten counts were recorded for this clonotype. CDR3 in amino acids: CASTLSYRDRRDEQYF. CDR3 nucleotides: TGTGCCAGCACCCTATCGTACCGGGACAGGCGTGACGAGCAGTACTTC. The V and J genes are TRBV6-2 or TRBV6-3 and TRBJ2-7; TRBD1 aligns across 8 bases. CDR3 length equals 16 residues. V trimming: 7 bases; J trimming: 5 bases; junction bases outside the gene matches: 16. Germline CDR1 is MNHEY and CDR2 is SVGEGT.

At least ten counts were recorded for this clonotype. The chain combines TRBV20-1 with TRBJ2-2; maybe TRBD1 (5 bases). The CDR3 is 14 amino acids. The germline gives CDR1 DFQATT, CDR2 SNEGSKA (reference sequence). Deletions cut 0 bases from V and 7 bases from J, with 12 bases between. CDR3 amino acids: CSARESQGHGELFF. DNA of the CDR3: TGCAGTGCTAGAGAAAGTCAGGGTCACGGGGAGCTGTTTTTT.

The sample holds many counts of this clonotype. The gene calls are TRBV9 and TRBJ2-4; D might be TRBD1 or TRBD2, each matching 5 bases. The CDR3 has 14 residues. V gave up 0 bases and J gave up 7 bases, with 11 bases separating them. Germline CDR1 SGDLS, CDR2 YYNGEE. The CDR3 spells CASSVAGLGNIQYF. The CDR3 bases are TGTGCCAGCAGCGTAGCGGGGCTAGGTAACATTCAGTACTTC.

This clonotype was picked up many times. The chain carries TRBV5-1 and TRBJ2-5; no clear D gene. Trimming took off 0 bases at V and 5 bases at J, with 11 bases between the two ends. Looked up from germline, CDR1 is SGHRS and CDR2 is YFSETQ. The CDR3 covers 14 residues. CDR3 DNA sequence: TGCGCCAGCAGCTTGGGTGGGTCCGGGGAGACCCAGTACTTC. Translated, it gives CASSLGGSGETQYF.

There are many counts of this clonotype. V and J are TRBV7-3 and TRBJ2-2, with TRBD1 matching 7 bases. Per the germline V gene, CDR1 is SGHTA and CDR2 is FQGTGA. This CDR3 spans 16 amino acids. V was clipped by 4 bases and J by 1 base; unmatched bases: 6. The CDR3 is CASSSYGTENTGELFF. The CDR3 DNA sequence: TGTGCCAGCAGCTCCTACGGGACAGAGAACACCGGGGAGCTGTTTTTT.

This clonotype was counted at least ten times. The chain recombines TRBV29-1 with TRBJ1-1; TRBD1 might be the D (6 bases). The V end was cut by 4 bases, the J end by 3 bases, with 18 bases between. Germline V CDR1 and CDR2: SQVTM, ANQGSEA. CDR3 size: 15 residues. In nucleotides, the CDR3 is TGCAGCGTTGCCCCCACGACAGGAGCGTACACTGAAGCTTTCTTT. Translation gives CSVAPTTGAYTEAFF. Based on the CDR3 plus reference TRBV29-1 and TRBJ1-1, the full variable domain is SAVISQKPSRDICQRGTSLTIQCQVDSQVTMMFWYRQQPGQSLTLIATANQGSEATYESGFVIDKFPISRPNLTFSTLTVSNMSPEDSSIYLCSVAPTTGAYTEAFFGQGTRLTVV.

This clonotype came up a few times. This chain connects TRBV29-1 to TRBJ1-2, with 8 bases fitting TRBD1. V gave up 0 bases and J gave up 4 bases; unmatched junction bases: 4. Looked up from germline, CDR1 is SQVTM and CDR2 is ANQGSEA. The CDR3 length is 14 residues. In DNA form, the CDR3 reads TGCAGCGTTGAAGACCCCACAGGGGGCTATGGCTACACCTTC. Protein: CSVEDPTGGYGYTF.

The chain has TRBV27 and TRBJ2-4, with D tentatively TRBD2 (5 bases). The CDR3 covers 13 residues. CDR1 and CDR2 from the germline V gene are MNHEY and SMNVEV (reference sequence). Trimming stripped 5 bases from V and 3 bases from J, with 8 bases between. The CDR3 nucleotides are TGTGCCAGCAGTCCCGGGATCAAAAACATTCAGTACTTC. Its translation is CASSPGIKNIQYF.